One and the same sample provided the 23 T cell receptor beta chains below, sequenced in a study of blood T cell repertoires in COVID-19. Measured with immunoSEQ multiplex PCR; TCRdb has only the in-frame clones, and not every one. The sample shows about 400,000 clones, more than 75% of them seen only once. Sequenced sample: peripheral blood. The receptors were sampled from a human donor in a cohort sampled during active COVID-19.

The chain links TRBV27 to TRBJ2-1, with D possibly being TRBD2 (5 bases). Looked up from germline, CDR1 is MNHEY and CDR2 is SMNVEV (reference sequence). The V end was cut by 5 bases, the J end by 5 bases, with 19 bases between. This CDR3 is 16 amino acids long. The CDR3 DNA follows: TGTGCCAGCAGTCCCCCTGGAGGAGCGAGGCACAATGAGCAGTTCTTC. Its translation: CASSPPGGARHNEQFF.

The chain employs TRBV3-1 (or the pseudogene TRBV3-2) and TRBJ2-7; 7 nucleotides match TRBD1. J lost 5 bases, V lost 3 bases, and 10 bases had no gene match. The CDR3 covers 15 residues. Germline-derived CDR1 and CDR2 are LGHDT and YNNKEL (reference sequence). For the CDR3, the DNA is TGTGCCAGCAGCCAGGACAGGCGACGAGTCGACGAGCAGTACTTC. It specifies CASSQDRRRVDEQYF.

About this clone: In the same sample, other DNA sequences code for this CDR3. This chain links TRBV7-2 with TRBJ2-1; 10 bases are shared with TRBD2. The V segment lost 1 base and the J segment 4 bases; nucleotides outside the gene matches: 1. Germline loops: CDR1 SGHTA, CDR2 FQGNSA. The CDR3 extends over 15 amino acids. CDR3 bases: TGTGCCAGCAGCTTAGGGACTAGCGGATACAATGAGCAGTTCTTC. It encodes CASSLGTSGYNEQFF.

This clone was seen a single time. The chain recombines TRBV6-5 with TRBJ1-5; TRBD1 aligns across 7 bases. The ends lost 6 bases at V and 11 bases at J; junction bases unmatched: 16. From germline, CDR1 is MNHEY and CDR2 SVGAGI. This CDR3 contains 15 residues. CDR3: CASRLSTNTGVAQHF. CDR3 nucleotide sequence: TGTGCCAGCAGACTCTCAACTAATACAGGGGTGGCCCAGCATTTT.

This chain joins TRBV19 and TRBJ1-1; 9 bases are shared with TRBD1. The CDR3 consists of 17 residues. Per germline, CDR1 LNHDA and CDR2 SQIVND (reference sequence). Unmatched junction bases numbered 5, after V lost 0 bases and J lost 0 bases. The DNA of the CDR3 is TGTGCCAGTAGTATAGATCCCCGACAGGGGGTGAACACTGAAGCTTTCTTT. The encoded protein is CASSIDPRQGVNTEAFF.

This rearrangement joins TRBV4-2 to TRBJ2-7, with 12 positions matching TRBD2. Germline trimming cut 2 bases from V and 4 bases from J; bases unmatched to any gene: 6. CDR1 LGHNA and CDR2 YNFKEQ come from the germline V gene. The length of the CDR3 is 16 residues. This CDR3 is CASSQTLAGGSYEQYF. For the CDR3, the DNA is TGTGCCAGCAGCCAAACTCTAGCGGGGGGGAGTTACGAGCAGTACTTC.

V and J are TRBV19 and TRBJ1-6; D gene unclear. V lost 8 bases and J 5 bases, leaving 16 bases between the germline ends. CDR1 LNHDA and CDR2 SQIVND come from the germline V gene (reference sequence). This CDR3 has 15 residues. CDR3 in amino acids: CASSSEGFDNSPLHF. Written as DNA, the CDR3 is TGTGCCAGTTCCTCGGAGGGATTTGATAATTCACCCCTCCACTTT.

J is TRBJ1-2 and V is TRBV5-1; 11 nucleotides match TRBD1. V was clipped by 4 bases and J by 4 bases; unmatched bases: 9. This CDR3 comprises 16 residues. Germline V gives CDR1 SGHRS, CDR2 YFSETQ. This CDR3 is CASSVTSGTGGYGYTF. The CDR3 nucleotides read TGCGCCAGCAGCGTAACTTCCGGGACAGGGGGCTATGGCTACACCTTC.

The chain joins TRBV7-9 to TRBJ2-4; no definite D call. Deletions cut 4 bases from V and 2 bases from J, with 9 bases between. The CDR3 is made up of 14 amino acids. Germline assignment: CDR1 SEHNR and CDR2 FQNEAQ (reference sequence). CDR3 loop: CASSSLTSKNIQYF. CDR3 bases: TGTGCCAGCAGCTCCTTAACATCCAAAAACATTCAGTACTTC.

To note about this clone: Other DNA sequences in this specimen translate into the identical CDR3. The chain employs TRBV6-5 and TRBJ2-5; D gene uncertain. The CDR3 totals 13 residues. Germline V lookup: CDR1 MNHEY, CDR2 SVGAGI. Trimming removed 5 bases from V and 0 bases from J, with 7 bases in between. DNA for the CDR3: TGTGCCAGCAGTCGTGACAACCAAGAGACCCAGTACTTC. The encoded protein is CASSRDNQETQYF.

The CDR3 nucleotides read TGTGCCAGCAGTGAAGCATTTGGGGGGGCTGGAAACACCATATATTTT. It translates to CASSEAFGGAGNTIYF. V is TRBV2 and J is TRBJ1-3; TRBD1 is a possible D gene (5 bases). The V and J ends lost 0 bases and 2 bases respectively, with 11 bases between them. The CDR3 extends over 16 amino acids. In germline, CDR1 is SNHLY, CDR2 FYNNEI.

This chain connects TRBV28 to TRBJ2-5; D is uncertain. V was trimmed by 6 bases and J by 3 bases, leaving 17 bases between them. The CDR3 has 15 residues. Germline assignment: CDR1 MDHEN and CDR2 SYDVKM. CDR3 region: CASSQNGWQEETQYF. The CDR3 nucleotides read TGTGCCAGCAGCCAAAATGGGTGGCAGGAAGAGACCCAGTACTTC.

This rearrangement joins TRBV6-1 to TRBJ1-2, with 10 bases identical to TRBD1. Trimming removed 4 bases from V and 8 bases from J; junction bases left unmatched: 25. This CDR3 region has 20 residues. Per the germline V gene, CDR1 is MNHNS and CDR2 is SASEGT. In nucleotides, the CDR3 is TGTGCCAGCAGTGGGACTCCCATTCCCCTAAAAACCGGGACAGGGGTAGGCTACACCTTC. Encoded protein: CASSGTPIPLKTGTGVGYTF.

V is TRBV14 and J is TRBJ2-1; maybe TRBD1 (6 bases). Germline CDR1 SGHDN, CDR2 FVKESK. This CDR3 spans 16 amino acids. The V end lost 2 bases, the J end lost 2 bases, and 13 bases lay between the germline ends. Here the CDR3 DNA reads TGTGCCAGCAGCCAAAACCAAGGGGGAGCCTACAATGAGCAGTTCTTC. The encoded protein is CASSQNQGGAYNEQFF.

The chain joins TRBV2 to TRBJ1-1; D might be TRBD1 (6 bases). Trimming removed 3 bases at V and 4 bases at J, with 12 bases between. From germline, CDR1 is SNHLY and CDR2 FYNNEI. The CDR3 runs to 14 residues. The CDR3 region is CASSDGGLGTEAFF. DNA for the CDR3: TGTGCCAGCAGTGACGGGGGGCTGGGCACTGAAGCTTTCTTT.

The chain's CDR3 is CASSLGARNSGANVLTF. CDR3 coding DNA: TGTGCCAGCAGCTTAGGAGCCAGAAACTCTGGGGCCAACGTCCTGACTTTC. The rearrangement links TRBV7-3 to TRBJ2-6, with unresolved D. CDR1 is SGHTA, CDR2 FQGTGA, per germline. The CDR3 length is 17 residues. Trimming stripped 2 bases from V and 0 bases from J, with 11 bases between.

The chain is built from TRBV6-5 and TRBJ1-1, with 7 bases that match TRBD1. The germline gives CDR1 MNHEY, CDR2 SVGAGI. The V segment lost 3 bases and the J segment 9 bases; nucleotides outside the gene matches: 7. The CDR3 sequence is 13 residues long. The CDR3 here is CASSYRWRGQAFF. CDR3 coding DNA: TGTGCCAGCAGTTATAGGTGGAGGGGGCAAGCTTTCTTT.

This chain uses TRBV30 with TRBJ1-2, with D perhaps matching TRBD1 (5 bases). The CDR3 length is 11 residues. The germline gives CDR1 GTSNPN, CDR2 SVGIG (reference sequence). V lost 1 base and J 13 bases, leaving 13 bases between the germline ends. The CDR3 DNA is TGTGCCTGGAGTGCCGGACACTCCGGCACCTTC. It specifies CAWSAGHSGTF. The complete variable domain, with remaining parts taken from reference TRBV30 and TRBJ1-2, reads SQTIHQWPATLVQPVGSPLSLECTVEGTSNPNLYWYRQAAGRGLQLLFYSVGIGQISSEVPQNLSASRPQDRQFILSSKKLLLSDSGFYLCAWSAGHSGTFGSGTRLTVV.

The chain links TRBV30 to TRBJ2-7; D gene uncertain. The CDR3 totals 13 residues. CDR1 is GTSNPN, CDR2 SVGIG, per germline (reference sequence). The ends were cut back, 1 base at V and 7 bases at J, with 14 bases in the middle. The CDR3 DNA sequence: TGTGCCTGGAGTGCCTACGATCCCCCGGAGCAGTACTTC. Translation gives CAWSAYDPPEQYF.

The V gene is TRBV27, the J gene TRBJ1-5; D is perhaps TRBD1 (6 bases). CDR3 length: 16 residues. The V and J ends lost 3 bases and 1 base respectively, with 13 bases between them. Germline CDR1 reads MNHEY; CDR2 reads SMNVEV (reference sequence). The CDR3 sequence is CASSFSGVPSNQPQHF. The CDR3 DNA reads as TGTGCCAGCAGTTTTTCAGGGGTCCCCAGCAATCAGCCCCAGCATTTT.

This clone appeared a single time. The chain has TRBV14 and TRBJ2-1; 7 bases are a match to TRBD2. CDR3 length: 16 amino acids. From germline, CDR1 is SGHDN and CDR2 FVKESK. The V segment lost 2 bases and the J segment 8 bases; nucleotides outside the gene matches: 12. CDR3 coding DNA: TGTGCCAGCAGCCAAAAGAGAGGAGCGGGGAAGTATGAGCAGTTCTTC. Amino acids: CASSQKRGAGKYEQFF.

This clone was observed a single time. The chain uses TRBV10-2 and TRBJ2-5; 9 bases line up with TRBD2. The CDR3 runs to 16 residues. Unmatched junction bases numbered 7, after V lost 0 bases and J lost 5 bases. Germline loops: CDR1 WSHSY, CDR2 SAAADI. The CDR3 loop reads CASSESGGGATETQYF. The CDR3 region has the DNA TGCGCCAGCAGTGAGTCTGGCGGGGGGGCCACGGAGACCCAGTACTTC.

The gene calls are TRBV28 and TRBJ1-1, with TRBD1 matching over 8 bases. There are 14 residues in the CDR3. With 5 bases clipped from V and 7 bases from J, the junction kept 9 bases outside the gene matches. Germline loops: CDR1 MDHEN, CDR2 SYDVKM. The CDR3 protein is CASSPLTGGLEAFF. The CDR3 nucleotides read TGTGCCAGCAGTCCATTAACAGGGGGTCTTGAAGCTTTCTTT.